A single sample gave rise to the 30 T cell receptor beta chains below, sequenced in a study of human T cells and chemical hapten exposure. Time point meaning: patch test 3, about 24 weeks after DPC sensitization. Treatment of the sample: therapeutic diphenylcyclopropenone sensitization with weekly scalp DPC. Each CDR3 protein is one row after TCRdb ran MiXCR on the RACE reads. The repertoire includes 99,000 or so distinct CDR3 sequences, nearly 35% of them detected once, and less than 3% sits in the top ten. The starting material was whole blood, obtained in connection with sensitization to the hapten diphenylcyclopropenone (DPC). All receptors derive from a man between 40 and 49 years old with alopecia areata. Some clones in this sample may be carry-over from other donors' samples.

This clonotype came up a few times. The J gene is TRBJ2-3, the V gene TRBV29-1; 8 bases fit TRBD1. Germline loops: CDR1 SQVTM, CDR2 ANQGSEA. The CDR3 covers 11 residues. Germline trimming cut 7 bases from V and 6 bases from J; bases unmatched to any gene: 3. The CDR3 sequence is CSGWTGDTQYF. In DNA, the CDR3 is TGCAGCGGCTGGACAGGGGATACGCAGTATTTT.

This clonotype was seen only a few times. The rearrangement links TRBV11-2 to TRBJ2-3; D unclear. Trimming removed 0 bases at V and 0 bases at J, with 13 bases between. Germline CDR1 SGHAT, CDR2 FQNNGV. This CDR3 spans 17 amino acids. The CDR3 reads CASSLEVSSSSTDTQYF. For the CDR3, the DNA is TGTGCCAGCAGCTTAGAGGTCAGCTCTAGTAGCACAGATACGCAGTATTTT.

V usage is TRBV30 and J usage is TRBJ2-3; no firm D call. This CDR3 has 14 amino acids. Per the germline V gene, CDR1 is GTSNPN and CDR2 is SVGIG (reference sequence). With 7 bases removed from V and 2 bases from J, the gap between germline ends came to 16 bases. The CDR3 spells CASKPWKATDTQYF. CDR3 bases: TGTGCCTCGAAACCGTGGAAAGCCACAGATACGCAGTATTTT.

This clonotype came up a few times. The chain combines TRBV5-1 with TRBJ2-7; D is unclear. Trimming removed 0 bases at V and 7 bases at J, with 14 bases between. The length of the CDR3 is 14 residues. Looked up from germline, CDR1 is SGHRS and CDR2 is YFSETQ. CDR3 DNA sequence: TGCGCCAGCAGCTTGGACGGTCGAGCTGGGGAGCAGTACTTC. Amino acids: CASSLDGRAGEQYF.

V and J are TRBV9 and TRBJ2-5; D is perhaps TRBD1 or TRBD2 (5 bases each). The CDR3 contains 15 residues. From germline, CDR1 is SGDLS and CDR2 YYNGEE. V dropped 3 bases and J dropped 5 bases, with 17 bases sitting between them. In nucleotides, the CDR3 is TGTGCCAGCAGCGGGGGGATGACCCCCGGGGAGACCCAGTACTTC. Translation gives CASSGGMTPGETQYF. Complete variable domain (other parts from reference TRBV9 and TRBJ2-5): DSGVTQTPKHLITATGQRVTLRCSPRSGDLSVYWYQQSLDQGLQFLIQYYNGEERAKGNILERFSAQQFPDLHSELNLSSLELGDSALYFCASSGGMTPGETQYFGPGTRLLVL.

This clonotype was counted once. This may come from a read error, since a much larger clone is one base off. This chain joins TRBV7-9 and TRBJ2-3, with 10 positions matching TRBD2. Germline CDR1 SEHNR, CDR2 FQNEAQ (reference sequence). The length of the CDR3 is 16 residues. The V and J ends lost 11 bases and 1 base, in that order; junction bases with no gene match: 12. This CDR3 is CAGRTSGVYRTDTQYF. The DNA of the CDR3 is TGTGCCGGGAGGACTAGCGGAGTCTACCGCACAGATACGCAGTATTTT.

This clonotype has only a few counts. The chain has TRBV11-2 and TRBJ2-3, with TRBD1 identical over 12 bases. The CDR3 is made up of 18 amino acids. V dropped 0 bases and J dropped 5; count of bases not matched to a gene: 9. Germline V gives CDR1 SGHAT, CDR2 FQNNGV. The CDR3: CASSLDIPGQGARDTQYF. The CDR3 nucleotides read TGTGCCAGCAGCTTAGATATCCCGGGACAGGGGGCGAGAGATACGCAGTATTTT.

This rearrangement joins TRBV4-1 to TRBJ2-7; TRBD2 matches 14 bases. The germline V gene has CDR1 MGHRA and CDR2 YSYEKL. The J segment lost 6 bases and the V segment lost 4 bases, leaving 2 bases of the junction unmatched. The CDR3 loop spans 14 amino acids. The CDR3 nucleotides are TGCGCCAGCAGCCCTGGACTAGCGGGAGGCGAGCAGTACGTC. It yields the protein CASSPGLAGGEQYV.

This clonotype was observed a handful of times. CDR3 loop: CSARGQGLTLHF. The CDR3 DNA reads TGCAGTGCTAGAGGACAGGGTCTAACCCTCCACTTT. The V and J genes are TRBV20-1 and TRBJ1-6; 7 nucleotides line up with TRBD1. Germline assignment: CDR1 DFQATT and CDR2 SNEGSKA (reference sequence). V trimming: 1 base; J trimming: 14 bases; junction bases outside the gene matches: 5. The CDR3 consists of 12 residues.

The gene calls are TRBV29-1 and TRBJ2-2; no firm D call. The CDR3 contains 14 residues. Trimming removed 7 bases from V and 2 bases from J, with 14 bases in between. The germline gives CDR1 SQVTM, CDR2 ANQGSEA. Written as DNA, the CDR3 is TGCAGCGCAACAAGAAGTAGTAACACCGGGGAGCTGTTTTTT. Encoded protein: CSATRSSNTGELFF.

This clonotype appeared a few times. The V gene is TRBV12-3 or TRBV12-4, the J gene TRBJ2-6; D remains unclear. V was pared by 3 bases and J by 2 bases, with 2 bases between. This CDR3 is 13 amino acids long. CDR3 protein: CASSLAGANVLTF. In nucleotides, the CDR3 is TGTGCCAGCAGTTTGGCTGGGGCCAACGTCCTGACTTTC.

The table lists this clonotype with a count of one. The chain links TRBV6-6 to TRBJ2-7, with D possibly TRBD2 on 6 matching bases. Germline CDR1 reads MNHNY; CDR2 reads SVGAGI (reference sequence). The CDR3 extends over 13 amino acids. V dropped 8 bases and J dropped 4 bases, with 15 bases sitting between them. The CDR3 DNA sequence: TGTGCCAGCCATACGGGGGAGGTTTACGAGCAGTACTTC. It specifies CASHTGEVYEQYF.

This chain links TRBV12-3 or TRBV12-4 with TRBJ2-1; a weak D match, TRBD2 (6 bases). This CDR3 has 16 amino acids. V lost 6 bases to trimming and J lost 5 bases, with 20 bases between them. The CDR3 region is CASSPTYAGSHNEQFF. The CDR3 DNA follows: TGTGCCAGCAGCCCCACGTATGCGGGAAGCCACAATGAGCAGTTCTTC.

The rearrangement uses TRBV19 and TRBJ2-1, with 8 bases lining up with TRBD2. The germline V gene encodes CDR1 LNHDA and CDR2 SQIVND (reference sequence). The CDR3 runs to 14 residues. Trimming removed 9 bases from V and 5 bases from J; junction bases left unmatched: 9. The chain's CDR3 is CASRVAGGDNEQFF. CDR3 DNA sequence: TGTGCCAGCCGTGTGGCGGGAGGAGACAATGAGCAGTTCTTC.

This clonotype has just one count. J is TRBJ2-7 and V is TRBV6-2 or TRBV6-3; TRBD1 is a possible D gene (6 bases). The germline V and J ends were trimmed by 5 bases and 5 bases, with 7 bases remaining between them. The CDR3 has 11 amino acids. Germline V gene sequence: CDR1 MNHEY, CDR2 SVGEGT. CDR3 bases: TGTGCCAGCAGTCAGGGGAACGAGCAGTACGTC. The encoded protein is CASSQGNEQYV.

This clonotype was seen once. The chain links TRBV5-1 to TRBJ2-5, with TRBD1 as a possible D gene (7 bases). The germline CDR1 and CDR2 sequences are SGHRS and YFSETQ. The CDR3 has 12 amino acids. The V and J ends lost 9 bases and 4 bases respectively, with 13 bases between them. This CDR3 reads CATRGTVETQYF. The DNA of the CDR3 is TGCGCCACCCGCGGGACAGTAGAGACCCAGTACTTC.

CDR3 sequence reads: CASSPERVTYEQYF. The CDR3 DNA reads TGCGCCAGCAGCCCGGAGCGAGTAACCTACGAGCAGTACTTC. The chain combines TRBV5-1 with TRBJ2-7, with unresolved D. Per germline, CDR1 SGHRS and CDR2 YFSETQ. The germline V and J ends were trimmed by 4 bases and 2 bases, with 13 bases remaining between them. The CDR3 sequence is 14 residues long. Supplemented by reference TRBV5-1 and TRBJ2-7, the full variable domain reads KAGVTQTPRYLIKTRGQQVTLSCSPISGHRSVSWYQQTPGQGLQFLFEYFSETQRNKGNFPGRFSGRQFSNSRSEMNVSTLELGDSALYLCASSPERVTYEQYFGPGTRLTVT.

The chain links TRBV19 to TRBJ2-3, with 9 bases aligning to TRBD2. Germline assignment: CDR1 LNHDA and CDR2 SQIVND (reference sequence). The CDR3 has 18 residues. The V and J ends lost 5 bases and 2 bases, in that order; junction bases with no gene match: 14. CDR3 protein: CASSAPGLAHQSTDTQYF. For the CDR3, the DNA is TGTGCCAGTAGTGCTCCGGGACTAGCTCATCAGTCCACAGATACGCAGTATTTT.

This clonotype was seen just once. The rearrangement joins TRBV4-3 to TRBJ2-3, with D possibly called TRBD1 or TRBD2 (5 bases each). Germline CDR1 and CDR2: LGHNA and YSLEER. V was cut by 0 bases and J by 4 bases, with 11 bases left in between. The CDR3 consists of 15 residues. DNA of the CDR3: TGCGCCAGCAGCCAAGATCCACGGGGCCCAGATACGCAGTATTTT. This gives the protein CASSQDPRGPDTQYF.

The rearrangement links TRBV6-5 to TRBJ2-1; D unresolved. Germline CDR1 MNHEY, CDR2 SVGAGI. The CDR3 has 12 amino acids. Trimming cost V 2 bases and J 4 bases, with 3 bases left between them. Here the CDR3 DNA reads TGTGCCAGCAGTTACGGGTACAATGAGCAGTTCTTC. Translated, it gives CASSYGYNEQFF.

The chain has TRBV5-1 and TRBJ2-3, with D tentatively TRBD2 (5 bases). Germline assignment: CDR1 SGHRS and CDR2 YFSETQ. The CDR3 is made up of 18 amino acids. Trimming took off 4 bases at V and 5 bases at J, with 26 bases between the two ends. CDR3 loop: CASSTGLVVSVTRDTQYF. CDR3 DNA sequence: TGCGCCAGCAGCACTGGCCTAGTAGTTAGCGTTACAAGAGATACGCAGTATTTT.

This sequence joins TRBV6-5 and TRBJ2-5; 7 bases agree with TRBD1. The CDR3 totals 15 residues. Germline V gives CDR1 MNHEY, CDR2 SVGAGI. V lost 6 bases to trimming and J lost 0 bases; unmatched junction nucleotides: 7. CDR3 sequence: CASSPDRPHQETQYF. CDR3 bases: TGTGCCAGCAGCCCGGACAGGCCCCACCAAGAGACCCAGTACTTC.

This clonotype was counted between two and nine times. The chain recombines TRBV6-6 with TRBJ1-2, with D uncertain. CDR1 is MNHNY, CDR2 SVGAGI, per germline (reference sequence). This CDR3 is 12 amino acids long. Deletions cut 5 bases from V and 3 bases from J, with 7 bases between. Here the CDR3 reads CASSRYDYGYTF. For the CDR3, the DNA is TGTGCCAGCAGTCGATACGACTATGGCTACACCTTC.

CDR3 coding DNA: TGTGCCAGCAGGAAAAACGGACAGTCTTTTGCTGGCTACACCTTC. It codes for CASRKNGQSFAGYTF. The V gene is TRBV27, the J gene TRBJ1-2, with D maybe TRBD1 (6 bases). The CDR3 length is 15 residues. With 6 bases removed from V and 7 bases from J, the gap between germline ends came to 21 bases. The germline gives CDR1 MNHEY, CDR2 SMNVEV (reference sequence).

This clonotype was counted a few times. The chain employs TRBV24-1 and TRBJ2-7; D ambiguous. Germline V gene data show CDR1 as KGHDR and CDR2 as SFDVKD. The V gene lost 9 bases and the J gene lost 3 bases, with 8 bases spanning the gap. The CDR3 consists of 11 residues. CDR3 residues: CATGMDYEQYV. The CDR3 nucleotides read TGTGCCACCGGAATGGACTACGAGCAGTACGTC.

The rearrangement uses TRBV5-1 and TRBJ2-1; D remains unclear. Germline V gene sequence: CDR1 SGHRS, CDR2 YFSETQ. This CDR3 has 14 amino acids. The ends were cut back, 0 bases at V and 5 bases at J, with 9 bases in the middle. The CDR3 here is CASSLGQAHNEQFF. DNA of the CDR3: TGCGCCAGCAGCTTGGGTCAGGCCCACAATGAGCAGTTCTTC.

This chain connects TRBV28 to TRBJ1-1; no clear D. Germline assignment: CDR1 MDHEN and CDR2 SYDVKM. V lost 7 bases to trimming and J lost 7 bases, with 19 bases between them. This CDR3 spans 14 amino acids. This CDR3 is CASTASILGNEAFF. The DNA of the CDR3 is TGTGCCAGCACCGCGAGTATATTGGGGAATGAAGCTTTCTTT.

The genes are TRBV7-8 and TRBJ1-3; D might be TRBD1 (5 bases). V gave up 3 bases and J gave up 2 bases, with 11 bases separating them. The CDR3 contains 15 residues. In germline, CDR1 is SGHVS, CDR2 FQNEAQ. The CDR3 spells CASSFRDGTGNTIYF. CDR3 DNA: TGTGCCAGCAGCTTCCGGGACGGGACTGGAAACACCATATATTTT.

The genes are TRBV11-2 and TRBJ2-3; no firm D call. V dropped 7 bases and J dropped 3 bases, with 5 bases sitting between them. The CDR3 loop spans 11 amino acids. From germline, CDR1 is SGHAT and CDR2 FQNNGV. The CDR3 DNA is TGTGCCAGCACCACAACAGATACGCAGTATTTT. Protein product: CASTTTDTQYF.

This clonotype was detected only a few times. The genes are TRBV13 and TRBJ2-6; D tentatively reads TRBD1 or TRBD2 (5 bases each). Germline V gives CDR1 PRHDT, CDR2 FYEKMQ (reference sequence). Deletions cut 2 bases from V and 0 bases from J, with 11 bases between. The CDR3 spans 17 residues. In nucleotides, the CDR3 is TGTGCCAGCAGCTTATCTAGCACAGGCTCTGGGGCCAACGTCCTGACTTTC. Translation: CASSLSSTGSGANVLTF.